A selection of T cell receptor beta chains follows, all from one sample in a study of T cells in Graves' hyperthyroidism and ophthalmopathy. TCRdb processed the multiplex PCR reads anew with MiXCR; each CDR3 protein has one entry. The repertoire includes under 550,000 distinct CDR3 sequences, 15% to 20% of them detected once, and roughly 47% sits in the top ten. Sequences were obtained from blood. Receptors were obtained from a man in his forties with Graves' ophthalmopathy. CDR3s include the opening cysteine and the closing phenylalanine or tryptophan. Each record gives: CDR3 DNA, CDR3 protein, J gene, clone size, V gene, CDR3 length, D gene. A D gene is named only where the DNA matches it firmly. Clone size is shown for a subset of rows, as once, few, many or a class of expanded clone.

cdr3_nt: TGTGCCAGCAGGGACAGGGGGTTAGGGAGCAATCAGCCCCAGCATTTT; cdr3_aa: CASRDRGLGSNQPQHF; j_call: TRBJ1-5; clone_size: NA; v_call: TRBV6-1; cdr3_length: 16; d_call: TRBD1
cdr3_nt: TGTGCCAGCAGCTTTGAAAGCGAGCAGTACTTC; cdr3_aa: CASSFESEQYF; j_call: TRBJ2-7; clone_size: few; v_call: TRBV7-9; cdr3_length: 11; d_call: NA
cdr3_nt: TGTGCCAGCAGTTTTCAGGCGAGGCCCTACGAGCAGTACTTC; cdr3_aa: CASSFQARPYEQYF; j_call: TRBJ2-7; clone_size: NA; v_call: TRBV12-3/TRBV12-4; cdr3_length: 14; d_call: NA
cdr3_nt: TGCAGCGGGGGGCAGGGAGGGCCCACCGGGGAGCTGTTTTTT; cdr3_aa: CSGGQGGPTGELFF; j_call: TRBJ2-2; clone_size: NA; v_call: TRBV20-1; cdr3_length: 14; d_call: NA
cdr3_nt: TGTGCCAGCAGCTTAGTTAGCCAGGGCGAAAGAGCAGATACGCAGTATTTT; cdr3_aa: CASSLVSQGERADTQYF; j_call: TRBJ2-3; clone_size: NA; v_call: TRBV7-8; cdr3_length: 17; d_call: NA
cdr3_nt: TGTGCCAGCAGCCCGGGACAGCCCTACAATGAGCAGTTCTTC; cdr3_aa: CASSPGQPYNEQFF; j_call: TRBJ2-1; clone_size: many; v_call: TRBV7-9; cdr3_length: 14; d_call: TRBD1
cdr3_nt: TGTGCCAGCAGCCCCACCGGGGGGGACACCGGGGAGCTGTTTTTT; cdr3_aa: CASSPTGGDTGELFF; j_call: TRBJ2-2; clone_size: many; v_call: TRBV18; cdr3_length: 15; d_call: TRBD2
cdr3_nt: TGCGCCAGCAGCTTGGAGCAGGGAAATCAGCCCCAGCATTTT; cdr3_aa: CASSLEQGNQPQHF; j_call: TRBJ1-5; clone_size: few; v_call: TRBV5-1; cdr3_length: 14; d_call: NA
cdr3_nt: TGTGCCAGCAGTTTTCTTTCGAATCCCGCCCCCGATACGCAGTATTTT; cdr3_aa: CASSFLSNPAPDTQYF; j_call: TRBJ2-3; clone_size: many; v_call: TRBV27; cdr3_length: 16; d_call: NA
cdr3_nt: TGTGCCAGCTCACCATGGCCCACGAACACCGGGGAGCTGTTTTTT; cdr3_aa: CASSPWPTNTGELFF; j_call: TRBJ2-2; clone_size: many; v_call: TRBV18; cdr3_length: 15; d_call: NA
cdr3_nt: TGTGCCACCAGCAGCGACAGGGACCCTGGAAACACCATATATTTT; cdr3_aa: CATSSDRDPGNTIYF; j_call: TRBJ1-3; clone_size: many; v_call: TRBV15; cdr3_length: 15; d_call: TRBD1
cdr3_nt: TGTGCCAGCAGATCCTCCGACAGGGTTTATGGCTACACCTTC; cdr3_aa: CASRSSDRVYGYTF; j_call: TRBJ1-2; clone_size: NA; v_call: TRBV6-1; cdr3_length: 14; d_call: TRBD1
cdr3_nt: TGTGCCAGCATGGGGGCAAGGAATGAAAAACTGTTTTTT; cdr3_aa: CASMGARNEKLFF; j_call: TRBJ1-4; clone_size: NA; v_call: TRBV2; cdr3_length: 13; d_call: NA
cdr3_nt: TGTGCCAGCAGCGTAGTAGGACTAGCACACAATGAGCAGTTCTTC; cdr3_aa: CASSVVGLAHNEQFF; j_call: TRBJ2-1; clone_size: NA; v_call: TRBV9; cdr3_length: 15; d_call: TRBD2
cdr3_nt: TGTGCCAGCAGCCCGACGGGAGAGACCCAGTACTTC; cdr3_aa: CASSPTGETQYF; j_call: TRBJ2-5; clone_size: many; v_call: TRBV7-8; cdr3_length: 12; d_call: NA
cdr3_nt: TGTGCCAGCAGTTTACGGGGGGCGTTTGGCTACACCTTC; cdr3_aa: CASSLRGAFGYTF; j_call: TRBJ1-2; clone_size: NA; v_call: TRBV27; cdr3_length: 13; d_call: NA
cdr3_nt: TGTGCCAGCTCACCACCAACGGTGTGGACGCAGTATTTT; cdr3_aa: CASSPPTVWTQYF; j_call: TRBJ2-3; clone_size: many; v_call: TRBV18; cdr3_length: 13; d_call: NA
cdr3_nt: TGCAGTGCTACGGACCGGGCTCGCAGCGGGACCAACGAGCAGTACTTC; cdr3_aa: CSATDRARSGTNEQYF; j_call: TRBJ2-7; clone_size: NA; v_call: TRBV20-1; cdr3_length: 16; d_call: TRBD2
cdr3_nt: TGTGCCAGCAGCTCCGGACTAGCCTTGCCCCCAGATACGCAGTATTTT; cdr3_aa: CASSSGLALPPDTQYF; j_call: TRBJ2-3; clone_size: many; v_call: TRBV11-2; cdr3_length: 16; d_call: TRBD2
cdr3_nt: TGTGCCAGTTGGAGTGCAGGCGTTGGTCAGCCCCAGCATTTT; cdr3_aa: CASWSAGVGQPQHF; j_call: TRBJ1-5; clone_size: few; v_call: TRBV27; cdr3_length: 14; d_call: NA
cdr3_nt: TGTGCCAGCAGTCCAAGCGGGAGGTCTTACAATGAGCAGTACTTC; cdr3_aa: CASSPSGRSYNEQYF; j_call: TRBJ2-7; clone_size: NA; v_call: TRBV6-1; cdr3_length: 15; d_call: TRBD2
cdr3_nt: TGTGCCAGCGGCCCGGGGAATCAGCCCCAGCATTTT; cdr3_aa: CASGPGNQPQHF; j_call: TRBJ1-5; clone_size: NA; v_call: TRBV28; cdr3_length: 12; d_call: NA
cdr3_nt: TGTGCCACCAGTGCCAGGGGTGGCTACAATGAGCAGTTCTTC; cdr3_aa: CATSARGGYNEQFF; j_call: TRBJ2-1; clone_size: many; v_call: TRBV24-1; cdr3_length: 14; d_call: NA
cdr3_nt: TGTGCCAGCAGCCCCAGCGGGGCGCAAGAGACCCAGTACTTC; cdr3_aa: CASSPSGAQETQYF; j_call: TRBJ2-5; clone_size: NA; v_call: TRBV7-2; cdr3_length: 14; d_call: TRBD2
cdr3_nt: TGTGCCAGCTCACCACTCGGGCAGCTAGCCAAAAACATTCAGTACTTC; cdr3_aa: CASSPLGQLAKNIQYF; j_call: TRBJ2-4; clone_size: NA; v_call: TRBV18; cdr3_length: 16; d_call: NA
cdr3_nt: TGTGCCAGCGGCTTAGCTGGCGGGAGTAGCTACGAGCAGTACTTC; cdr3_aa: CASGLAGGSSYEQYF; j_call: TRBJ2-7; clone_size: few; v_call: TRBV2; cdr3_length: 15; d_call: TRBD2
cdr3_nt: TGTGCCAGCAGCGAATCCGGGGCAACCTACGAGCAGTACTTC; cdr3_aa: CASSESGATYEQYF; j_call: TRBJ2-7; clone_size: many; v_call: TRBV7-9; cdr3_length: 14; d_call: NA
cdr3_nt: TGCAGTGCTAGGGCCGGGACTAGCGGGAGAGGGCATGAGCAGTTCTTC; cdr3_aa: CSARAGTSGRGHEQFF; j_call: TRBJ2-1; clone_size: NA; v_call: TRBV20-1; cdr3_length: 16; d_call: TRBD2
cdr3_nt: TGTGCCAGCAGTGGAGCGGAGACAGCCCCAGATACGCAGTATTTT; cdr3_aa: CASSGAETAPDTQYF; j_call: TRBJ2-3; clone_size: NA; v_call: TRBV6-1; cdr3_length: 15; d_call: NA
cdr3_nt: TGTGCCAGCATCCCACAGATGAACACTGAAGCTTTCTTT; cdr3_aa: CASIPQMNTEAFF; j_call: TRBJ1-1; clone_size: few; v_call: TRBV25-1; cdr3_length: 13; d_call: NA
cdr3_nt: TGTGCCAGCAGTAAATCACAGGGTAATGAGCAGTTCTTC; cdr3_aa: CASSKSQGNEQFF; j_call: TRBJ2-1; clone_size: few; v_call: TRBV7-3; cdr3_length: 13; d_call: NA
cdr3_nt: TGTGCCAGCAGCGAGGGACTAGACAAGAGGGCAGATACGCAGTATTTT; cdr3_aa: CASSEGLDKRADTQYF; j_call: TRBJ2-3; clone_size: many; v_call: TRBV7-3; cdr3_length: 16; d_call: TRBD2
cdr3_nt: TGCGCCAGCAGCCAAGTTAGCGGGAGGGCTCCCACAGATACGCAGTATTTT; cdr3_aa: CASSQVSGRAPTDTQYF; j_call: TRBJ2-3; clone_size: few; v_call: TRBV4-1; cdr3_length: 17; d_call: TRBD2
cdr3_nt: TGTGCCAGCAGTTTGGACAGGAAAACGGGCGAGCAGTACTTC; cdr3_aa: CASSLDRKTGEQYF; j_call: TRBJ2-7; clone_size: many; v_call: TRBV6-1; cdr3_length: 14; d_call: TRBD1
cdr3_nt: TGTGCCAGCAGCGAAATTATGACAGCAACTAATGAAAAACTGTTTTTT; cdr3_aa: CASSEIMTATNEKLFF; j_call: TRBJ1-4; clone_size: NA; v_call: TRBV6-1; cdr3_length: 16; d_call: NA
cdr3_nt: TGTGCCAGCAGTTTATGGGTCAGCCCCTACGAGCAGTACTTC; cdr3_aa: CASSLWVSPYEQYF; j_call: TRBJ2-7; clone_size: NA; v_call: TRBV28; cdr3_length: 14; d_call: NA
cdr3_nt: TGCAGTGCTAGAGATGGCGGGGGGAGGGAGCAGTTCTTC; cdr3_aa: CSARDGGGREQFF; j_call: TRBJ2-1; clone_size: few; v_call: TRBV20-1; cdr3_length: 13; d_call: TRBD2
cdr3_nt: TGTGCCAGCAGCAGGGACTTCAATGAAAAACTGTTTTTT; cdr3_aa: CASSRDFNEKLFF; j_call: TRBJ1-4; clone_size: few; v_call: TRBV7-9; cdr3_length: 13; d_call: NA
cdr3_nt: TGTGCCAGCAGCGTAGGGGCAGCGACAAAAGAGACCCGGTACTTC; cdr3_aa: CASSVGAATKETRYF; j_call: TRBJ2-5; clone_size: NA; v_call: TRBV9; cdr3_length: 15; d_call: NA
cdr3_nt: TGTGCCAGCAGCCAAACTAGCGGCACCCCAGAGACCCAGTACTTC; cdr3_aa: CASSQTSGTPETQYF; j_call: TRBJ2-5; clone_size: many; v_call: TRBV3-1; cdr3_length: 15; d_call: TRBD2
cdr3_nt: TGCAGTGCTAGAGATCGGGGGCCATTTGGAAACACCATATATTTT; cdr3_aa: CSARDRGPFGNTIYF; j_call: TRBJ1-3; clone_size: few; v_call: TRBV20-1; cdr3_length: 15; d_call: NA
cdr3_nt: TGCGCCAGCAGCTTGCCCCGAGGCAGGGGGATAGAATACGAGCAGTACTTC; cdr3_aa: CASSLPRGRGIEYEQYF; j_call: TRBJ2-7; clone_size: NA; v_call: TRBV5-1; cdr3_length: 17; d_call: TRBD1
cdr3_nt: TGCAGTGCTAGAGCCGCTAGCGGACCCCAAGAGACCCAGTACTTC; cdr3_aa: CSARAASGPQETQYF; j_call: TRBJ2-5; clone_size: many; v_call: TRBV20-1; cdr3_length: 15; d_call: TRBD2
cdr3_nt: TGTGCCAGCAGCTTTGGGATCGGTGAGCAGTTCTTC; cdr3_aa: CASSFGIGEQFF; j_call: TRBJ2-1; clone_size: many; v_call: TRBV7-9; cdr3_length: 12; d_call: NA
cdr3_nt: TGCAGTGCTATATCGGGACTAGCGGGGGAGGGTGAGCAGTTCTTC; cdr3_aa: CSAISGLAGEGEQFF; j_call: TRBJ2-1; clone_size: NA; v_call: TRBV20-1; cdr3_length: 15; d_call: TRBD2
cdr3_nt: TGCGCCAGCAGCCCGTCGTCGGTAAGAGATACGCAGTATTTT; cdr3_aa: CASSPSSVRDTQYF; j_call: TRBJ2-3; clone_size: NA; v_call: TRBV5-1; cdr3_length: 14; d_call: NA
cdr3_nt: TGTGCCAGCAGCGTAATGGTGGCGAGCACAGATACGCAGTATTTT; cdr3_aa: CASSVMVASTDTQYF; j_call: TRBJ2-3; clone_size: NA; v_call: TRBV9; cdr3_length: 15; d_call: NA
cdr3_nt: TGCAGCGTGCCTAGCGCCAGAAGGTACAATGAGCAGTTCTTC; cdr3_aa: CSVPSARRYNEQFF; j_call: TRBJ2-1; clone_size: many; v_call: TRBV29-1; cdr3_length: 14; d_call: NA
cdr3_nt: TGTGCCAGCTCACCACAGGCTGCCGGGGCCAACGTCCTGACTTTC; cdr3_aa: CASSPQAAGANVLTF; j_call: TRBJ2-6; clone_size: few; v_call: TRBV18; cdr3_length: 15; d_call: NA
cdr3_nt: TGTGCCAGCACCTTGGAATGGGTCAACAATGAGCAGTTCTTC; cdr3_aa: CASTLEWVNNEQFF; j_call: TRBJ2-1; clone_size: many; v_call: TRBV11-2; cdr3_length: 14; d_call: NA
cdr3_nt: TGTGCCAGTAGTATATCCTTTCCTAAAATGAACACTGAAGCTTTCTTT; cdr3_aa: CASSISFPKMNTEAFF; j_call: TRBJ1-1; clone_size: NA; v_call: TRBV19; cdr3_length: 16; d_call: NA
cdr3_nt: TGTGCCAGCAGCCCCTGGACTAGCGGTAACAATGAGCAGTTCTTC; cdr3_aa: CASSPWTSGNNEQFF; j_call: TRBJ2-1; clone_size: few; v_call: TRBV7-2; cdr3_length: 15; d_call: TRBD2
cdr3_nt: TGTGCCTGGAGGACAGGGGGCAACACCGGGGAGCTGTTTTTT; cdr3_aa: CAWRTGGNTGELFF; j_call: TRBJ2-2; clone_size: few; v_call: TRBV30; cdr3_length: 14; d_call: TRBD1
cdr3_nt: TGTGCCTGGAGTGGAGAGCGGGGGTCACTCGGCGAGCAGTTCTTC; cdr3_aa: CAWSGERGSLGEQFF; j_call: TRBJ2-1; clone_size: many; v_call: TRBV30; cdr3_length: 15; d_call: TRBD2
cdr3_nt: TGTGCCAGCAGCGCTCGGTGGGCAGGGTCCGCGAACACCGGGGAGCTGTTTTTT; cdr3_aa: CASSARWAGSANTGELFF; j_call: TRBJ2-2; clone_size: few; v_call: TRBV6-1; cdr3_length: 18; d_call: NA
cdr3_nt: TGCAGTGCTGGGATAGACACCGGGGAGCTGTTTTTT; cdr3_aa: CSAGIDTGELFF; j_call: TRBJ2-2; clone_size: few; v_call: TRBV20-1; cdr3_length: 12; d_call: NA